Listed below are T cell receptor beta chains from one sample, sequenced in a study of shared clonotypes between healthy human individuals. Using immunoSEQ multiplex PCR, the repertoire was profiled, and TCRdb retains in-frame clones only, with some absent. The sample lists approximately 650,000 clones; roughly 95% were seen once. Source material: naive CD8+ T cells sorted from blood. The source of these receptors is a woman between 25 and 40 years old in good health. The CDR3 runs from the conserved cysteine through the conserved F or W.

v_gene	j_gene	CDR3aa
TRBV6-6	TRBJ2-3	CASTFSPDSTDTQYF
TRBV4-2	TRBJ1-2	CASSRGTETNYGYTF
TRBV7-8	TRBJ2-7	CASSPGTSRYEQYF
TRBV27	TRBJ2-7	CASRRGQGREQYF
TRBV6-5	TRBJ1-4	CASSRTGTAYEKLFF
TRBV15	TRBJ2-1	CATSNFERDNEQFF
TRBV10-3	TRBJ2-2	CATQTGTSGRQNTGELFF
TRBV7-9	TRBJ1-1	CASSLSPPAGWAEAFF
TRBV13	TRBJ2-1	CASSGAPGTNNEQFF
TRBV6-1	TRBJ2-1	CASSEARGGGTSRYNEQFF
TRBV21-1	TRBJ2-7	CASSTTQYEQYF
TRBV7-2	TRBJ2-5	CASSLLAGTETQYF
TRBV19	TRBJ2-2	CASSIGDPGELFF
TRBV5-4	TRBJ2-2	CASSLGTSGGGELFF
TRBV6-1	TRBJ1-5	CASSDGPQNQPQHF
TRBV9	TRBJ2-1	CASSNGLAGGVYNEQFF
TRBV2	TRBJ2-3	CASGLSAADTQYF
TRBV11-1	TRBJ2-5	CASSHLGTSRETQYF
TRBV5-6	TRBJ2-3	CASSPGLDSGAQYF